A single sample is the source of the 4 T cell receptor beta chains below, sequenced in a study of blood T cells in healthy people across ages. Primed by a sample-barcoded 5' primer and a J-beta primer mix, a second PCR proceeded for about 6 to 12 cycles. TCRdb called the 5' RACE reads again in MiXCR, with one record for every CDR3 protein. The table lists 580,000 or so distinct CDR3 sequences, roughly 48% of them singletons. Sequenced material: blood. The receptors derive from a man older than 75 in good health.

This clonotype has just a few counts. V and J are TRBV6-6 and TRBJ2-2; D gene uncertain. CDR3 size: 14 residues. Germline values: CDR1 MNHNY, CDR2 SVGAGI (reference sequence). Trimming cost V 6 bases and J 0 bases, with 8 bases left between them. The CDR3 coding sequence is TGTGCCAGCAGACAGCATACGAACACCGGGGAGCTGTTTTTT. This gives the protein CASRQHTNTGELFF.

This clonotype was detected many times. The chain uses TRBV6-5 and TRBJ2-7, with D possibly being TRBD2 (7 bases). Germline V gene lookup returns CDR1 MNHEY and CDR2 SVGAGI. This CDR3 has 16 amino acids. Trimming pared 2 bases from V and 1 base from J, leaving 15 bases between. The CDR3 DNA follows: TGTGCCAGCAGTTACGTGGGGGGGCGGTCGTCCTACGAGCAGTACTTC. It yields the protein CASSYVGGRSSYEQYF.

V and J are TRBV7-2 and TRBJ2-1, with 11 positions matching TRBD2. V gave up 2 bases and J gave up 3 bases; unmatched junction bases: 9. The CDR3 consists of 18 residues. Germline loops: CDR1 SGHTA, CDR2 FQGNSA. The CDR3 protein is CASSLPPLLAGDYNEQFF. As DNA, the CDR3 is TGTGCCAGCAGCTTACCGCCCCTACTAGCGGGGGACTACAATGAGCAGTTCTTC.

A single count supports this clonotype. The chain joins TRBV28 to TRBJ2-2; D unclear. The CDR3 contains 13 residues. V dropped 6 bases and J dropped 3 bases, with 8 bases sitting between them. Germline CDR1 MDHEN, CDR2 SYDVKM. CDR3 nucleotides: TGTGCCAGCAGCCCCCTCCACACCGGGGAGCTGTTTTTT. Translated, it gives CASSPLHTGELFF.